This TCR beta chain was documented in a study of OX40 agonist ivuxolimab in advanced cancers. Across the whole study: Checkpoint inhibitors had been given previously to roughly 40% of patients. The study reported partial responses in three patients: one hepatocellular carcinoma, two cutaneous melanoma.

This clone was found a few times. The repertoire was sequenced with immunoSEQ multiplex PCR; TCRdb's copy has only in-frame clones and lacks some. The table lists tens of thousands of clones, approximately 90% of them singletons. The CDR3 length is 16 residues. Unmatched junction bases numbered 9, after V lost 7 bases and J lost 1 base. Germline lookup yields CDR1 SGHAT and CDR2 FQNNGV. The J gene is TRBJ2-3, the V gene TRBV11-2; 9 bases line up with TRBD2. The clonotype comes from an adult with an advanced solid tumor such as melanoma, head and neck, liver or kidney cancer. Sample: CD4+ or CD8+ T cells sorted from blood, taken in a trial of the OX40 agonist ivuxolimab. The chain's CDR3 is CASTKFSGGRTDTQYF. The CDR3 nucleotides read TGTGCCAGCACCAAATTTAGCGGGGGACGCACAGATACGCAGTATTTT.